This T cell receptor (beta chain) is from a study of CD8+ T cells in alopecia areata. Overall study: Tofacitinib was taken orally by treated patients, and the dose was 5 to 10 mg twice daily. Tofacitinib ran for 6 to 18 months before 6 months off drug.

The treatment is: oral pan-JAK inhibitor, 5-10 mg twice daily. Researchers took lesional scalp punch biopsies and peripheral blood from people who were alopecia areata patients. Points from the study as a whole: Having one nonresponder leaves uncertain how baseline CD8+ expansion relates to response.

This clone showed up just a few times. The antigen is not known. After isolation, RNA underwent reverse transcription to generate cDNA as the sequencing template. Method: immunoSEQ multiplex PCR; TCRdb's copy keeps in-frame clones and lacks some. Of approximately 180,000 clones in the sample, 60% were seen once. The sample was CD4+ T cells sorted from blood, taken at week 24, from a patient treated with tofacitinib. This clonotype originated in a human donor with alopecia areata.

CDR3 in amino acids: CAWSPRAAFF. Written as DNA, the CDR3 is TGTGCCTGGAGTCCACGTGCGGCTTTCTTT. V usage is TRBV30 and J usage is TRBJ1-1, with D hard to call. This CDR3 region has 10 residues. V lost 2 bases and J lost 11, with 9 bases in between. Per the germline V gene, CDR1 is GTSNPN and CDR2 is SVGIG (reference sequence).